The 10 T cell receptor beta chains listed next were all sequenced from one sample in a study of T cells in Graves' hyperthyroidism and ophthalmopathy. The investigators amplified TCR beta CDR3 regions from RNA transcripts. HTBI primers were the set used in a first-round RT-PCR of the TCR CDR3. TCRdb reprocessed the multiplex PCR reads via MiXCR and lists one record per CDR3 protein. The sample records about 290,000 distinct CDR3 sequences, around 15% being singletons. The sequencing sample was made of blood. All receptors derive from a woman aged 45-65 years with Graves' hyperthyroidism that later progressed to Graves' ophthalmopathy.

This clonotype was counted ten times or more. The chain employs TRBV5-1 and TRBJ2-1, with 7 bases matching TRBD1. The CDR3 has 15 residues. With 4 bases clipped from V and 2 bases from J, the junction kept 6 bases outside the gene matches. Germline V gene data show CDR1 as SGHRS and CDR2 as YFSETQ. The CDR3 DNA reads as TGCGCCAGCAGCCCCGGCACAGGGGCCTACAATGAGCAGTTCTTC. This codes for CASSPGTGAYNEQFF. The full variable domain, with the rest looked up from reference TRBV5-1 and TRBJ2-1, is KAGVTQTPRYLIKTRGQQVTLSCSPISGHRSVSWYQQTPGQGLQFLFEYFSETQRNKGNFPGRFSGRQFSNSRSEMNVSTLELGDSALYLCASSPGTGAYNEQFFGPGTRLTVL.

This clonotype was seen many times. V and J are TRBV18 and TRBJ2-5; D ambiguous. The CDR3 runs to 13 residues. Germline loops: CDR1 KGHSH, CDR2 LQKENI. V was trimmed by 6 bases and J by 4 bases, leaving 12 bases between them. The CDR3 nucleotides read TGTGCCAGCTCCGGCGGAGATAGAGAGACCCAGTACTTC. This encodes CASSGGDRETQYF. Based on the CDR3 plus reference TRBV18 and TRBJ2-5, the full variable domain is NAGVMQNPRHLVRRRGQEARLRCSPMKGHSHVYWYRQLPEEGLKFMVYLQKENIIDESGMPKERFSAEFPKEGPSILRIQQVVRGDSAAYFCASSGGDRETQYFGPGTRLLVL.

V gene TRBV15 combines with J gene TRBJ2-1; D is ambiguous. CDR3 length: 14 residues. Looked up from germline, CDR1 is LNHNV and CDR2 is YYDKDF (reference sequence). Trimming took 4 bases from V and 4 from J, leaving 11 bases between them. The CDR3 nucleotides read TGTGCCACCAGCACGGCTGACACTTACAATGAGCAGTTCTTC. Translated, it gives CATSTADTYNEQFF.

Ten or more counts support this clonotype. The chain uses TRBV2 and TRBJ2-7; D remains unclear. There are 11 residues in the CDR3. Trimming removed 8 bases at V and 1 base at J, with 6 bases between. The germline V gene encodes CDR1 SNHLY and CDR2 FYNNEI. CDR3 protein: CASLLSYEQYF. The CDR3, as DNA: TGTGCCAGCCTACTGTCCTACGAGCAGTACTTC.

This clonotype was counted at least ten times. This sequence joins TRBV5-6 and TRBJ2-1, with 9 bases identical to TRBD1. Trimming at V came to 4 bases and at J to 9 bases, leaving 5 bases not matched to a gene. This CDR3 comprises 13 residues. CDR1 is SGHDT and CDR2 is YYEEEE in the germline V gene. The CDR3 spells CASSGTGGFEQFF. DNA for the CDR3: TGTGCCAGCAGCGGTACAGGGGGCTTTGAGCAGTTCTTC.

V gene TRBV19 combines with J gene TRBJ1-1; 7 nucleotides line up with TRBD1. Losses at the gene ends were 7 bases for V and 0 bases for J; bases not matched to a gene: 8. CDR3 length equals 15 residues. Germline V gene sequence: CDR1 LNHDA, CDR2 SQIVND (reference sequence). The CDR3 DNA reads as TGTGCCAGTACCCGACAGGGTTTTGTGAACACTGAAGCTTTCTTT. Its protein product is CASTRQGFVNTEAFF.

The genes are TRBV20-1 and TRBJ2-1, with 7 bases fitting TRBD1. Germline loops: CDR1 DFQATT, CDR2 SNEGSKA (reference sequence). The CDR3 extends over 13 amino acids. V lost 4 bases to trimming and J lost 7 bases; unmatched junction nucleotides: 7. DNA of the CDR3: TGCAGTGCTACCCGGGACAGAGGAAATGAGCAGTTCTTC. Its protein is CSATRDRGNEQFF.

This clonotype was counted only a few times. This chain joins TRBV6-1 and TRBJ2-7, with 14 bases matching TRBD2. Germline V gene sequence: CDR1 MNHNS, CDR2 SASEGT. The CDR3 has 18 amino acids. V was pared by 8 bases and J by 3 bases, with 15 bases of the junction left unmatched. The CDR3 here is CASSDRKSGLAGVYEQYF. CDR3 in DNA: TGTGCCAGCTCGGACCGAAAATCGGGACTAGCGGGAGTCTACGAGCAGTACTTC.

Ten or more counts support this clonotype. This sequence joins TRBV11-2 and TRBJ1-1; tentative D call: TRBD1 (6 bases). V was pared by 5 bases and J by 0 bases, with 13 bases between. Germline V gene lookup returns CDR1 SGHAT and CDR2 FQNNGV. This CDR3 spans 15 amino acids. The CDR3 loop is CASSDSDSLNTEAFF. In DNA, the CDR3 is TGTGCCAGCAGCGATTCGGACAGCCTGAACACTGAAGCTTTCTTT.

The table lists this clonotype with many counts. This sequence joins TRBV18 and TRBJ2-5; D remains ambiguous. The CDR3 has 12 amino acids. V was cut by 3 bases and J by 4 bases, with 6 bases left in between. Germline V lookup: CDR1 KGHSH, CDR2 LQKENI. The CDR3 nucleotides are TGTGCCAGCTCACCCAATCGAGAGACCCAGTACTTC. Protein product: CASSPNRETQYF. Complete variable domain (other parts from reference TRBV18 and TRBJ2-5): NAGVMQNPRHLVRRRGQEARLRCSPMKGHSHVYWYRQLPEEGLKFMVYLQKENIIDESGMPKERFSAEFPKEGPSILRIQQVVRGDSAAYFCASSPNRETQYFGPGTRLLVL.